The sample holds a few counts of the clone carrying this TCR beta chain. The V and J ends lost 1 base and 3 bases respectively, with 12 bases between them. This CDR3 is built from 15 residues. Germline V gene lookup returns CDR1 LGHNA and CDR2 YNFKEQ. This sample was taken from a study of cytotoxic CD8 clonotypes in ibrutinib-treated CLL. Method: immunoSEQ multiplex PCR; TCRdb's copy keeps in-frame clones and lacks some. The sample yields 140,000 or so clones, over 60% seen once. This receptor was identified in a human donor with chronic lymphocytic leukemia. This sample comprised PBMCs, obtained after 12 months of ibrutinib treatment. V and J are TRBV4-2 and TRBJ1-1; D is undetermined. The CDR3 nucleotides are TGTGCCAGCAGCCAAGGAGAGGGCAGACACACTGAAGCTTTCTTT. Amino acids: CASSQGEGRHTEAFF.